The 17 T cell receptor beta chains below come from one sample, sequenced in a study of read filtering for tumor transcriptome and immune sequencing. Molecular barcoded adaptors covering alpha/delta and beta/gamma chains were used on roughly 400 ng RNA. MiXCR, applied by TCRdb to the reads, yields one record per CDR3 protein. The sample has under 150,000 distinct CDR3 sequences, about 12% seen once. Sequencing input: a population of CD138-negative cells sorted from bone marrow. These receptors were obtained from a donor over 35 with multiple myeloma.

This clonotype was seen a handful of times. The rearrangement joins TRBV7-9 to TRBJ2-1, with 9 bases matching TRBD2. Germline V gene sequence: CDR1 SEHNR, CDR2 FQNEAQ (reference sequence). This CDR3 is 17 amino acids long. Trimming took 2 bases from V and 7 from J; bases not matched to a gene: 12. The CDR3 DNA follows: TGTGCCAGCAGCTTATACCCCTCCGCGGGAGGGCGTAATGAGCAGTTCTTC. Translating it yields CASSLYPSAGGRNEQFF.

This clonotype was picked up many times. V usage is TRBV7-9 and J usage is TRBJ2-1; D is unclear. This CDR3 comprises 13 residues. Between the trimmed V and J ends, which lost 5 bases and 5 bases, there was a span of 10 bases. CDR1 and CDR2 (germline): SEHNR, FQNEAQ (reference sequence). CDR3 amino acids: CASSRGTDNEQFF. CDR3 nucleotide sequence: TGTGCCAGCAGCAGAGGTACAGACAATGAGCAGTTCTTC.

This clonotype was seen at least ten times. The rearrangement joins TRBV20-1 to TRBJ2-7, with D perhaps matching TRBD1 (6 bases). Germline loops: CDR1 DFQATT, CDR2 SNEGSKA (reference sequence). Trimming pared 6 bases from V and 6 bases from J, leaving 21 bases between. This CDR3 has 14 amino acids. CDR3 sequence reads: CSAHLRGSGSEQYF. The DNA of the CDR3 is TGCAGTGCACACCTTAGGGGGTCGGGGTCCGAGCAGTACTTC.

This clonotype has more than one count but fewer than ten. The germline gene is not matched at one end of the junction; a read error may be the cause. The CDR3 protein is CSVRGEGAWTEAFF. CDR3 coding DNA: TGCAGTGTTAGAGGGGAGGGGGCATGGACTGAAGCTTTCTTT. The chain combines TRBV20-1 with TRBJ1-1; 7 bases are a match to TRBD1. Germline V gene data show CDR1 as DFQATT and CDR2 as SNEGSKA (reference sequence). The CDR3 is 14 residues long.

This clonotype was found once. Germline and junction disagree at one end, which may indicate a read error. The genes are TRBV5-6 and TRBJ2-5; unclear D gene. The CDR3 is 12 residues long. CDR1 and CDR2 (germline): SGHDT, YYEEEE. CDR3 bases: TGCGCCCGCAGCATCTACCAAGAGACCCAGTACTTC. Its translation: CARSIYQETQYF.

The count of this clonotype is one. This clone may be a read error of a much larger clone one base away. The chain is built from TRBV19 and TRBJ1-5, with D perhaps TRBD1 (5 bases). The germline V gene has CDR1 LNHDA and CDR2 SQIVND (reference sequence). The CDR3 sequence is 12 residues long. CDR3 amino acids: CATSIGTGYGHF. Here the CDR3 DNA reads TGTGCCACTAGTATCGGGACGGGATATGGGCATTTT.

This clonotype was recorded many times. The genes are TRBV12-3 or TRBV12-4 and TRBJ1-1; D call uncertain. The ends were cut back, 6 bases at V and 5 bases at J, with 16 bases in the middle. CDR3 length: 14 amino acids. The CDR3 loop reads CASSSLTLGTEAFF. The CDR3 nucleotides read TGTGCCAGCAGCTCTTTGACCCTAGGGACTGAAGCTTTCTTT.

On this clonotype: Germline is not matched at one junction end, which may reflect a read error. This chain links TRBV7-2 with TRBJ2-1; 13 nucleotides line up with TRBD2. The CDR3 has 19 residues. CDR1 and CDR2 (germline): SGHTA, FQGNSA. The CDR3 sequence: CASSRDIPLAGGPGDEQLF. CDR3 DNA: TGCGCCAGCAGTCGGGACATTCCACTAGCGGGAGGGCCAGGGGATGAGCAGCTCTTC. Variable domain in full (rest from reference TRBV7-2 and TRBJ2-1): GAGVSQSPSNKVTEKGKDVELRCDPISGHTALYWYRQSLGQGLEFLIYFQGNSAPDKSGLPSDRFSAERTGGSVSTLTIQRTQQEDSAVYLCASSRDIPLAGGPGDEQLFGPGTRLTVL.

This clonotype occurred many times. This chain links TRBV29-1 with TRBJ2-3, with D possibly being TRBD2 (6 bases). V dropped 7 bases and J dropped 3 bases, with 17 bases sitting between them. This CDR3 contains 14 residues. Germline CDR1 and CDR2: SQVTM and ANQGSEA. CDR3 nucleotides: TGCAGCGCCAACCGGGAGATAGGAACAGATACGCAGTATTTT. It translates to CSANREIGTDTQYF.

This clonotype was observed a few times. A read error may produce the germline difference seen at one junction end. The CDR3 DNA reads TGTGCCGGCAGTTCGACGGACGAGCAGTTCTTC. It codes for CAGSSTDEQFF. This rearrangement joins TRBV6-5 to TRBJ2-1; D uncertain. Germline assignment: CDR1 MNHEY and CDR2 SVGAGI. The CDR3 sequence is 11 residues long.

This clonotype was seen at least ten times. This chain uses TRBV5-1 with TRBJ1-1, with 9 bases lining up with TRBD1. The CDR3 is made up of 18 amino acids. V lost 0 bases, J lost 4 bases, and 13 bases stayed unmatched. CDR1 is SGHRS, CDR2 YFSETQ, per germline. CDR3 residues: CASSLGTQNRGRVTEAFF. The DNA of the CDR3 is TGCGCCAGCAGCTTGGGGACCCAAAACAGGGGGCGAGTCACTGAAGCTTTCTTT.

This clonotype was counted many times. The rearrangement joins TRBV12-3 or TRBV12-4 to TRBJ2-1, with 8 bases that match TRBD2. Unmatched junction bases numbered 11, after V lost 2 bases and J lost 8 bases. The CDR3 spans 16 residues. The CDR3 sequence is CASSLSAGGVGDEQFF. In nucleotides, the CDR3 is TGTGCCAGCAGTTTAAGCGCGGGAGGCGTGGGTGATGAGCAGTTCTTC.

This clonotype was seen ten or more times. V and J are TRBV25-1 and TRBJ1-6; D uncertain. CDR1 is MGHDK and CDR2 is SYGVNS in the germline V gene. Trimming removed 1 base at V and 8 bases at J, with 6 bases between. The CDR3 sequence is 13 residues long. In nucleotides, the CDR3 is TGTGCCAGCAGTGAATTGGGCTATTCACCCCTCCACTTT. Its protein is CASSELGYSPLHF.

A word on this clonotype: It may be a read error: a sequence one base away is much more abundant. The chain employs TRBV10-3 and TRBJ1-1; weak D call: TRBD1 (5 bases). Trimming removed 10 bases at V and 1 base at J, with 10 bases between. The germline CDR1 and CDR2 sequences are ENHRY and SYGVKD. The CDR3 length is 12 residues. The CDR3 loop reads CATETGNTEAFF. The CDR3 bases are TGTGCCACCGAAACAGGGAACACTGAAGCTTTCTTT.

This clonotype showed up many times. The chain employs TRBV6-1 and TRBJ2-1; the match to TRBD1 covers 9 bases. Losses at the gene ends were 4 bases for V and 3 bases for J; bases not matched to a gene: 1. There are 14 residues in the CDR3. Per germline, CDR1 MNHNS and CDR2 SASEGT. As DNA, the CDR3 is TGTGCCAGCAGTGGGGGACAGGGCTACAATGAGCAGTTCTTC. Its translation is CASSGGQGYNEQFF.

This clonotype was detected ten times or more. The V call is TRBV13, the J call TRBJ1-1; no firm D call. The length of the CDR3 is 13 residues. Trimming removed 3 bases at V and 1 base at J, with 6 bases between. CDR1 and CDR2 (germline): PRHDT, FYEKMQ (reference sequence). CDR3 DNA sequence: TGTGCCAGCAGCTTCCGGCCGAACACTGAAGCTTTCTTT. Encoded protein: CASSFRPNTEAFF.

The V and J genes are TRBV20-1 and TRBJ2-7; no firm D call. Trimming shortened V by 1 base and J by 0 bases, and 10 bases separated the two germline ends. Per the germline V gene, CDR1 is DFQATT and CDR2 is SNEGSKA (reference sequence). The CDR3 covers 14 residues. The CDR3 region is CSARAAGRSYEQYF. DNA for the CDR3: TGCAGTGCTAGAGCGGCAGGCCGCTCCTACGAGCAGTACTTC.